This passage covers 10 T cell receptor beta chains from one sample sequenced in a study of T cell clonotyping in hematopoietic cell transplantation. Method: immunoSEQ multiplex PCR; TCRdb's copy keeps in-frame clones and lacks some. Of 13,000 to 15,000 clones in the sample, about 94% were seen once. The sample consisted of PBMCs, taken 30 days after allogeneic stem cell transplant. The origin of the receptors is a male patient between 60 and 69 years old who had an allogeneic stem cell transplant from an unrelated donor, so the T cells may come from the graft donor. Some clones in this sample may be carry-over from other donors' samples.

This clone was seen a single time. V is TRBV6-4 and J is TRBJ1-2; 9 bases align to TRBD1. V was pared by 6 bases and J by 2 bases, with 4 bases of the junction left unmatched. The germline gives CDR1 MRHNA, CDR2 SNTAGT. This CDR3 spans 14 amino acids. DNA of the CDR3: TGTGCCAGCAGACCGGGACAGGGAAACTATGGCTACACCTTC. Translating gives CASRPGQGNYGYTF.

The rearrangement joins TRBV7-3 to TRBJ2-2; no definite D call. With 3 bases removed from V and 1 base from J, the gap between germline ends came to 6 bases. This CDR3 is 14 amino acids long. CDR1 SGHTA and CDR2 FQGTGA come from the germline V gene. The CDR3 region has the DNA TGTGCCAGCAGCTTTGCAGAGAACACCGGGGAGCTGTTTTTT. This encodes CASSFAENTGELFF.

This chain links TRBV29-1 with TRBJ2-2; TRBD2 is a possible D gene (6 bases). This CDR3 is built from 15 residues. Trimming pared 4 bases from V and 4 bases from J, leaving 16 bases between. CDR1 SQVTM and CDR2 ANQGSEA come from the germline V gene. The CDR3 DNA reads TGCAGCGTTGCGGTCGGAACAGCGGGCACCGGGGAGCTGTTTTTT. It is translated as CSVAVGTAGTGELFF.

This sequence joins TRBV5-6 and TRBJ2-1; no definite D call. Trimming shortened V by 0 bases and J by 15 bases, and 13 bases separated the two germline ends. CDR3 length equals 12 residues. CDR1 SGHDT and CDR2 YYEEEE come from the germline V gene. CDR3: CASSLESLHLFF. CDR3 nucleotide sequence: TGTGCCAGCAGCTTGGAGTCCCTCCATCTGTTCTTC.

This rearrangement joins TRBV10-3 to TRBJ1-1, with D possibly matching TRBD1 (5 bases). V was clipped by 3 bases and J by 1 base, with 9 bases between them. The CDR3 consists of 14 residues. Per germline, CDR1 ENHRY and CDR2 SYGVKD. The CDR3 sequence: CAISDRGTNTEAFF. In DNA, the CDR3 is TGTGCCATCAGTGATAGGGGAACGAACACTGAAGCTTTCTTT.

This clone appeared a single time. Here the CDR3 reads CASSNRDRGYEQYF. CDR3 in DNA: TGTGCCAGTAGTAACCGGGACAGGGGCTACGAGCAGTACTTC. The chain recombines TRBV19 with TRBJ2-7, with TRBD1 matching 10 bases. CDR3 length: 14 amino acids. CDR1 is LNHDA and CDR2 is SQIVND in the germline V gene (reference sequence). J gave up 3 bases and V 4 bases, and 3 bases lay outside the gene matches.

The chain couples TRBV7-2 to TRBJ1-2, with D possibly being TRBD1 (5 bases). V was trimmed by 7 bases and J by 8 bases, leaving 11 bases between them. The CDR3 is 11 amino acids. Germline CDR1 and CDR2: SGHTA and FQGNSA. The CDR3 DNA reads TGTGCCAGCACCGCGGGGGGGGGCTACACCTTC. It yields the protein CASTAGGGYTF. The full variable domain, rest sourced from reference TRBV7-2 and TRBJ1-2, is GAGVSQSPSNKVTEKGKDVELRCDPISGHTALYWYRQSLGQGLEFLIYFQGNSAPDKSGLPSDRFSAERTGGSVSTLTIQRTQQEDSAVYLCASTAGGGYTFGSGTRLTVV.

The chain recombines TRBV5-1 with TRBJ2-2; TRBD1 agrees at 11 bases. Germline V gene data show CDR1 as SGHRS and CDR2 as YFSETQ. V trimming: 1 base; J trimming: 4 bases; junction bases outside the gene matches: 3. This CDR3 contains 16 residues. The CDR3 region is CASSLTGTGGTGELFF. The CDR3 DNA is TGCGCCAGCAGCTTGACCGGGACAGGGGGCACCGGGGAGCTGTTTTTT.

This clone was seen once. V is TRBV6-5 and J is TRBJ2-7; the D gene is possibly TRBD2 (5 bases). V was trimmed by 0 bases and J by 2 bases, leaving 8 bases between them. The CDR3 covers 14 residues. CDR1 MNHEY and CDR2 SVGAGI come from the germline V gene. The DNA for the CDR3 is TGTGCCAGCAGTTACTCGAGCGGTGCCTACGAGCAGTACTTC. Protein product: CASSYSSGAYEQYF.

The CDR3 spells CASSQDRGQSNTEAFF. The DNA for the CDR3 is TGCGCCAGCAGCCAAGATCGGGGACAGTCGAACACTGAAGCTTTCTTT. The rearrangement links TRBV4-3 to TRBJ1-1; 7 bases map to TRBD1. The CDR3 loop spans 16 amino acids. The V gene end was trimmed by 0 bases and the J gene end by 1 base; junction bases not matched to a gene: 5. CDR1 and CDR2 from the germline V gene are LGHNA and YSLEER.